This T cell receptor beta chain was recorded in a study of beta chain features in type 1 diabetes. V was pared by 3 bases and J by 10 bases, with 13 bases between. The CDR3 contains 13 residues. The germline gives CDR1 SNHLY, CDR2 FYNNEI. The study reverse transcribed the entire isolated RNA, so it sequenced expressed TCRB transcripts. Produced via immunoSEQ multiplex PCR; TCRdb's table is partial and in-frame only. Of around 300,000 clones listed, 12% to 15% are singletons. General study results and limits: Naive, central memory and Treg TCRB repertoires seemed to resemble each other more closely in patients than they did in healthy donors. Whether HLA type affects TCRB rearrangement stayed undetermined in the present work. Type 1 diabetes patients showed a moderate but significant shortening of TCRB CDR3s in all four CD4+ subsets.

Remarks on this clone: The antigen is not known.

The clonotype comes from a man between 25 and 39 years old in good health. Sequenced: central memory CD4+ T cells from blood. This chain links TRBV2 with TRBJ2-1, with a possible D match to TRBD2 (5 bases). CDR3 sequence reads: CASSESRESEQFF. The CDR3 DNA reads as TGTGCCAGCAGTGAGTCGAGGGAGTCGGAGCAGTTCTTC.